These 20 T cell receptor beta chains were all obtained from the same sample, sequenced in a study of T cell changes during pregnancy in multiple sclerosis. TCRdb keeps only in-frame clones here, not all; method: immunoSEQ multiplex PCR. The sample shows under 20,000 clones, approximately 81% of them seen only once. The starting material was CD8+ T cells from peripheral blood mononuclear cells, obtained after pregnancy. These receptors were taken from a female donor with multiple sclerosis, enrolled in a pregnancy study.

The chain recombines TRBV23-1 with TRBJ2-2; 11 bases agree with TRBD2. TRBV23-1 is placed among ORFs of uncertain function. V lost 6 bases and J lost 6; bases outside the gene matches: 6. The CDR3 runs to 15 residues. The CDR3 region is CASSPTSGVAGELFF. In nucleotides, the CDR3 is TGCGCCAGCAGCCCGACTAGCGGGGTCGCCGGGGAGCTGTTTTTT.

The V gene is TRBV15, the J gene TRBJ2-7; TRBD2 aligns across 11 bases. CDR1 is LNHNV and CDR2 is YYDKDF in the germline V gene (reference sequence). The V segment lost 4 bases and the J segment 3 bases; nucleotides outside the gene matches: 8. The CDR3 has 16 residues. The chain's CDR3 is CATSKGPGTSGYEQYF. The CDR3 bases are TGTGCCACCAGCAAGGGCCCCGGGACTAGCGGCTACGAGCAGTACTTC. Variable domain in full (rest from reference TRBV15 and TRBJ2-7): DAMVIQNPRYQVTQFGKPVTLSCSQTLNHNVMYWYQQKSSQAPKLLFHYYDKDFNNEADTPDNFQSRRPNTSFCFLDIRSPGLGDTAMYLCATSKGPGTSGYEQYFGPGTRLTVT.

This chain uses TRBV28 with TRBJ2-7; tentatively, D is TRBD1 (5 bases). Trimming stripped 3 bases from V and 5 bases from J, with 11 bases between. The CDR3 consists of 13 residues. Per germline, CDR1 MDHEN and CDR2 SYDVKM. The CDR3 bases are TGTGCCAGCAGTTTGGCAGGGCTCCACGAGCAGTACTTC. Its translation: CASSLAGLHEQYF.

For this clone: Other DNA sequences from this sample encode an identical CDR3 as well. This chain links TRBV4-1 with TRBJ1-5; weak D call: TRBD1 (6 bases). CDR1 and CDR2 (germline): MGHRA, YSYEKL. With 0 bases removed from V and 4 bases from J, the gap between germline ends came to 10 bases. The CDR3 totals 15 residues. The CDR3 DNA sequence: TGCGCCAGCAGCCAAGAGACAGGCGTTAATCAGCCCCAGCATTTT. Protein sequence: CASSQETGVNQPQHF.

V gene TRBV15 combines with J gene TRBJ2-7; D may be TRBD1 (5 bases). V was trimmed by 3 bases and J by 1 base, leaving 13 bases between them. CDR3 size: 15 residues. Germline V gene lookup returns CDR1 LNHNV and CDR2 YYDKDF (reference sequence). The chain's CDR3 is CATSREIDRSYEQYF. CDR3 DNA: TGTGCCACCAGCAGGGAAATTGACAGATCCTACGAGCAGTACTTC.

The chain uses TRBV28 and TRBJ1-2; 10 bases fit TRBD1. Germline V gene data show CDR1 as MDHEN and CDR2 as SYDVKM. This CDR3 is 11 amino acids long. V was clipped by 10 bases and J by 6 bases; unmatched bases: 2. The CDR3 loop reads CATGTGDGYTF. The DNA of the CDR3 is TGTGCCACTGGGACAGGGGATGGCTACACCTTC.

As DNA, the CDR3 is TGTGCCAGCAGTCCTAGCGGGGGGGCGAATCCGCAGTATTTT. Residues: CASSPSGGANPQYF. The rearrangement links TRBV6-4 to TRBJ2-3; 12 bases fit TRBD2. The germline gives CDR1 MRHNA, CDR2 SNTAGT. The CDR3 covers 14 residues. Trimming took 5 bases from V and 10 from J; bases not matched to a gene: 7.

This chain links TRBV28 with TRBJ1-5; the D gene is possibly TRBD1 (6 bases). V shed 3 bases and J shed 0 bases, with 9 bases lying between them. The CDR3 spans 15 residues. The germline V gene has CDR1 MDHEN and CDR2 SYDVKM. The CDR3 is CASSFADSSNQPQHF. In nucleotides, the CDR3 is TGTGCCAGCAGTTTTGCGGACAGTAGCAATCAGCCCCAGCATTTT.

This clone was counted once. CDR3 DNA: TGTGCCAGCAGTTTTCTGGACTCAAAGACGGCGTCCTATAATTCACCCCTCCACTTT. As protein: CASSFLDSKTASYNSPLHF. The chain employs TRBV28 and TRBJ1-6; no firm D call. The CDR3 has 19 residues. V was pared by 3 bases and J by 1 base, with 19 bases between. Per germline, CDR1 MDHEN and CDR2 SYDVKM.

This chain uses TRBV6-5 with TRBJ2-5; 8 bases fit TRBD2. V trimming: 5 bases; J trimming: 0 bases; junction bases outside the gene matches: 5. The CDR3 runs to 15 residues. Per the germline V gene, CDR1 is MNHEY and CDR2 is SVGAGI. CDR3 loop: CASSQGLVDQETQYF. The CDR3 region has the DNA TGTGCCAGCAGTCAGGGACTAGTTGACCAAGAGACCCAGTACTTC.

The chain employs TRBV28 and TRBJ1-5; 7 nucleotides align to TRBD1. Germline assignment: CDR1 MDHEN and CDR2 SYDVKM. Trimming cost V 5 bases and J 0 bases; bases outside gene matches: 4. This CDR3 has 15 amino acids. The CDR3 nucleotides read TGTGCCAGCAGTCCCGGGACAGATAGCAATCAGCCCCAGCATTTT. Its protein product is CASSPGTDSNQPQHF.

The J gene is TRBJ2-1, the V gene TRBV7-9; D is perhaps TRBD2 (6 bases). From germline, CDR1 is SEHNR and CDR2 FQNEAQ (reference sequence). The CDR3 spans 15 residues. Trimming removed 8 bases at V and 1 base at J, with 15 bases between. Here the CDR3 reads CASRRDSSSYNEQFF. CDR3 nucleotides: TGTGCCAGCCGCCGGGACTCCTCTTCCTACAATGAGCAGTTCTTC.

This chain joins TRBV11-2 and TRBJ2-5; TRBD2 matches at 8 bases. V lost 2 bases and J lost 5; bases outside the gene matches: 7. This CDR3 has 15 amino acids. Germline CDR1 is SGHAT and CDR2 is FQNNGV. This CDR3 reads CASSLYWGGGETQYF. DNA of the CDR3: TGTGCCAGCAGCTTATACTGGGGCGGGGGGGAGACCCAGTACTTC.

The chain links TRBV5-1 to TRBJ1-2; no firm D call. V dropped 5 bases and J dropped 4 bases, with 12 bases sitting between them. In germline, CDR1 is SGHRS, CDR2 YFSETQ. The CDR3 spans 13 residues. The CDR3 sequence is CASRSAGRYGYTF. The DNA for the CDR3 is TGCGCCAGCAGGTCCGCAGGCCGCTATGGCTACACCTTC.

The CDR3 spells CAWSPGGSYEQYF. The CDR3 DNA follows: TGTGCCTGGAGTCCCGGAGGCTCCTACGAGCAGTACTTC. The chain combines TRBV30 with TRBJ2-7; possibly TRBD2 for D (5 bases). The germline V gene has CDR1 GTSNPN and CDR2 SVGIG (reference sequence). Trimming left V 2 bases short and J 0 bases short, with 8 bases between. The CDR3 loop spans 13 amino acids.

This clone has a handful of counts. The chain recombines TRBV19 with TRBJ1-1, with 7 bases fitting TRBD1. The CDR3 has 12 amino acids. V gave up 8 bases and J gave up 6 bases; unmatched junction bases: 6. The germline gives CDR1 LNHDA, CDR2 SQIVND (reference sequence). DNA of the CDR3: TGTGCCAGTCGAACAGGGGTCGCTGAAGCTTTCTTT. This sequence encodes CASRTGVAEAFF.

Only a few counts were recorded for this clone. The rearrangement uses TRBV6-1 and TRBJ1-5; 7 bases are a match to TRBD1. Germline CDR1 reads MNHNS; CDR2 reads SASEGT. CDR3 length equals 13 residues. The trim removed 7 bases at V and 4 bases at J, leaving 4 bases unmatched. The CDR3 coding sequence is TGTGCCAGCACCGGGACAGAAAATCAGCCCCAGCATTTT. As protein: CASTGTENQPQHF.

This clone appeared a few times. This chain joins TRBV2 and TRBJ2-1; 9 nucleotides match TRBD2. Per the germline V gene, CDR1 is SNHLY and CDR2 is FYNNEI. J lost 6 bases, V lost 3 bases, and 6 bases had no gene match. The CDR3 sequence is 15 residues long. CDR3 sequence (DNA): TGTGCCAGCAGTGATGGCGGGAGGGCCGTCAATGAGCAGTTCTTC. It yields the protein CASSDGGRAVNEQFF.

CDR3 nucleotide sequence: TGTGCCAGCAGCTCTAGCGGGGGAACAGATACGCAGTATTTT. Amino acids: CASSSSGGTDTQYF. The chain combines TRBV9 with TRBJ2-3; TRBD2 matches 10 bases. Unmatched junction bases numbered 2, after V lost 4 bases and J lost 3 bases. CDR3 length: 14 amino acids. The germline V gene encodes CDR1 SGDLS and CDR2 YYNGEE.

V usage is TRBV27 and J usage is TRBJ1-2, with 7 bases identical to TRBD1. Per germline, CDR1 MNHEY and CDR2 SMNVEV (reference sequence). The length of the CDR3 is 15 residues. With 0 bases clipped from V and 6 bases from J, the junction kept 7 bases outside the gene matches. CDR3 sequence: CASSLSRQGLNGYTF. For the CDR3, the DNA is TGTGCCAGCAGTTTATCCCGACAGGGTCTAAATGGCTACACCTTC.